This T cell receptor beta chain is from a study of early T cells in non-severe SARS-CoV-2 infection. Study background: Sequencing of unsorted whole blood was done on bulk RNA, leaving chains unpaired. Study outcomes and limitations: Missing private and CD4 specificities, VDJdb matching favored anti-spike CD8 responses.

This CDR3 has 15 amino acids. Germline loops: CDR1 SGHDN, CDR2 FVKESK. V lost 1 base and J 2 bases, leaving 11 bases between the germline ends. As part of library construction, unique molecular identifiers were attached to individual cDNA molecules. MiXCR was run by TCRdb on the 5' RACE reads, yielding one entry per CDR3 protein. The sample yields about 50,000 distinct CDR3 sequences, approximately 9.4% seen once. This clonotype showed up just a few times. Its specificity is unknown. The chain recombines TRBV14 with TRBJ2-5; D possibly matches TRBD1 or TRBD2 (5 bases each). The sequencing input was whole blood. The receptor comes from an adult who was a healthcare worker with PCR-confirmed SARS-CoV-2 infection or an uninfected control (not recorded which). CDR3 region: CASSQGVWGQETQYF. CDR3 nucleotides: TGTGCCAGCAGCCAAGGGGTATGGGGGCAAGAGACCCAGTACTTC.